The 25 T cell receptor beta chains in this list originate from one sample, sequenced in a study of Ad26.COV2.S vaccination and SARS-CoV-2 variants. Specified treatment: over 15 received Ad26.COV2.S at low or high dose, single or two shots; 5 received placebo; per-sample allocation not given. Samples were taken on day 63 after the first vaccine or placebo injection. Sequenced by immunoSEQ multiplex PCR; TCRdb stores in-frame clones only, minus some. The sample yields about 450,000 clones, roughly 89% seen once. Source: peripheral blood, taken in a trial of Ad26.COV2.S vaccine versus placebo. The receptors come from a person aged 18-60 years who received the Ad26.COV2.S COVID-19 vaccine or a placebo.

The rearrangement uses TRBV29-1 and TRBJ2-2; D perhaps matches TRBD1 (6 bases). The V gene's germline CDR1 is SQVTM and CDR2 ANQGSEA. CDR3 length: 16 residues. Trimming took off 5 bases at V and 0 bases at J, with 16 bases between the two ends. CDR3 sequence (DNA): TGCAGCGTTCCGGCATTACAGGGCTCGAACACCGGGGAGCTGTTTTTT. Encoded protein: CSVPALQGSNTGELFF.

The chain couples TRBV4-1 to TRBJ1-2, with D perhaps TRBD1 (6 bases). The V end was cut by 4 bases, the J end by 3 bases, with 12 bases between. CDR3 length equals 14 residues. The germline gives CDR1 MGHRA, CDR2 YSYEKL. The CDR3 sequence: CASSPRPGDYGYTF. In DNA form, the CDR3 reads TGCGCCAGCAGCCCTAGGCCAGGGGACTATGGCTACACCTTC.

This chain links TRBV5-6 with TRBJ2-7; D is ambiguous. The CDR3 has 12 residues. The V gene's germline CDR1 is SGHDT and CDR2 YYEEEE. V lost 2 bases and J 4 bases, leaving 7 bases between the germline ends. The CDR3 DNA follows: TGTGCCAGCAGCTTCGGTAATTACGAGCAGTACTTC. Amino acid sequence: CASSFGNYEQYF.

The J gene is TRBJ2-7, the V gene TRBV5-1, with 8 bases aligning to TRBD2. The assigned J gene may be wrong: the sequence end matches TRBJ2-1 better. Germline CDR1 SGHRS, CDR2 YFSETQ. This CDR3 is built from 17 residues. CDR3 region: CASSPRDGGGNYNEQFF. As DNA, the CDR3 is TGCGCCAGCAGCCCCAGGGATGGCGGGGGGAACTACAATGAGCAGTTCTTC.

In regard to this clone: At one end the junction does not follow the germline gene, possibly because of a read error. The CDR3 nucleotides are TGTGCCAGCAGGGAAGGGGGACAGGGGGCCCGCTACGAGCAGTACTTC. It specifies CASREGGQGARYEQYF. The chain couples TRBV2 to TRBJ2-7; 12 bases line up with TRBD1. The germline CDR1 and CDR2 sequences are SNHLY and FYNNEI. CDR3 length: 16 amino acids.

The chain combines TRBV11-3 with TRBJ2-1; D gene uncertain. V shed 3 bases and J shed 7 bases, with 13 bases lying between them. The CDR3 length is 14 residues. Per the germline V gene, CDR1 is SGHNT and CDR2 is YENEEA. This chain's CDR3 is CASSFFRMGNEQFF. The CDR3 nucleotides read TGTGCCAGCAGCTTTTTTCGCATGGGGAATGAGCAGTTCTTC.

The CDR3 is CASSLRGTTEQYF. As DNA, the CDR3 is TGTGCCAGCAGCCTGCGGGGCACGACCGAGCAGTACTTC. V usage is TRBV7-2 and J usage is TRBJ2-7, with D perhaps matching TRBD2 (6 bases). Trimming cost V 5 bases and J 6 bases, with 14 bases left between them. Germline values: CDR1 SGHTA, CDR2 FQGNSA. The CDR3 loop spans 13 amino acids.

V gene TRBV9 combines with J gene TRBJ1-2, with TRBD1 as a possible D gene (6 bases). CDR1 and CDR2 from the germline V gene are SGDLS and YYNGEE. With 0 bases removed from V and 4 bases from J, the gap between germline ends came to 13 bases. The CDR3 contains 15 residues. CDR3 sequence (DNA): TGTGCCAGCAGCGTAGCTGAGGGGGGACGCTATGGCTACACCTTC. It specifies CASSVAEGGRYGYTF.

The chain is built from TRBV24-1 and TRBJ1-1; D ambiguous. Germline lookup yields CDR1 KGHDR and CDR2 SFDVKD. The V and J ends lost 7 bases and 8 bases respectively, with 16 bases between them. The CDR3 sequence is 13 residues long. The CDR3 nucleotides are TGTGCCACCAGGGGGTCCGGTCTTCACGAAGCTTTCTTT. Protein: CATRGSGLHEAFF.

The CDR3 is CASSPGLAGYNEQFF. The CDR3 bases are TGTGCCAGCAGCCCGGGACTAGCGGGTTACAATGAGCAGTTCTTC. This sequence joins TRBV7-6 and TRBJ2-1; 12 nucleotides match TRBD2. V was pared by 5 bases and J by 4 bases, with 3 bases of the junction left unmatched. This CDR3 spans 15 amino acids. Germline CDR1 reads SGHVS; CDR2 reads FNYEAQ. Together with reference TRBV7-6 and TRBJ2-1, the CDR3 gives the full variable domain: GAGVSQSPRYKVTKRGQDVALRCDPISGHVSLYWYRQALGQGPEFLTYFNYEAQQDKSGLPNDRFSAERPEGSISTLTIQRTEQRDSAMYRCASSPGLAGYNEQFFGPGTRLTVL.

The V gene is TRBV10-3, the J gene TRBJ1-2; no definite D call. The V end was cut by 1 base, the J end by 0 bases, with 9 bases between. The CDR3 sequence is 15 residues long. Per the germline V gene, CDR1 is ENHRY and CDR2 is SYGVKD. The DNA for the CDR3 is TGTGCCATCAGTGAGTTCATAGGACCTAACTATGGCTACACCTTC. Encoded protein: CAISEFIGPNYGYTF.

The rearrangement uses TRBV4-3 and TRBJ2-5; D unresolved. The CDR3 has 14 amino acids. CDR1 LGHNA and CDR2 YSLEER come from the germline V gene. V shed 4 bases and J shed 6 bases, with 15 bases lying between them. In DNA form, the CDR3 reads TGCGCCAGCAGCCGATCTGGATCCGACCAGACCCAGTACTTC. Translated, it gives CASSRSGSDQTQYF.

V usage is TRBV28 and J usage is TRBJ2-6, with no clear D. The CDR3 is 16 amino acids. V was shortened by 7 bases and J by 4 bases, with 17 bases between the two germline ends. The germline gives CDR1 MDHEN, CDR2 SYDVKM. The CDR3 sequence: CASTDLTGQGANVLTF. Written as DNA, the CDR3 is TGTGCCAGCACCGACCTGACGGGCCAAGGGGCCAACGTCCTGACTTTC.

The chain carries TRBV5-1 and TRBJ2-5; D might be TRBD1 (6 bases). The CDR3 contains 14 residues. V lost 0 bases and J lost 3, with 9 bases in between. Per germline, CDR1 SGHRS and CDR2 YFSETQ. The CDR3 here is CASSLGAGEETQYF. The CDR3 coding sequence is TGCGCCAGCAGCTTGGGGGCAGGGGAAGAGACCCAGTACTTC.

V gene TRBV29-1 combines with J gene TRBJ1-1; no clear D gene. Trimming pared 7 bases from V and 8 bases from J, leaving 17 bases between. The CDR3 contains 12 residues. Germline lookup yields CDR1 SQVTM and CDR2 ANQGSEA. In DNA, the CDR3 is TGCAGCGGTATAAATCAGGTACCCGAAGCTTTCTTT. This sequence encodes CSGINQVPEAFF.

The chain combines TRBV6-6 with TRBJ2-7; D ambiguous. The germline V and J ends were trimmed by 6 bases and 4 bases, with 7 bases remaining between them. CDR3 size: 11 residues. Germline CDR1 MNHNY, CDR2 SVGAGI (reference sequence). CDR3 sequence: CASSPSYEQYF. CDR3 coding DNA: TGTGCCAGCAGCCCGTCTTACGAGCAGTACTTC.

The rearrangement joins TRBV23-1 to TRBJ2-1, with D possibly matching TRBD1 (5 bases). TRBV23-1 is an open reading frame, and its role is uncertain. CDR3 length: 17 amino acids. The ends were cut back, 2 bases at V and 3 bases at J, with 17 bases in the middle. The CDR3 is CASSQVPDNPSYNEQFF. CDR3 in DNA: TGCGCCAGCAGTCAAGTCCCGGACAATCCAAGCTACAATGAGCAGTTCTTC.

The chain employs TRBV5-1 and TRBJ2-3; 12 nucleotides agree with TRBD2. The germline V gene has CDR1 SGHRS and CDR2 YFSETQ. Losses at the gene ends were 4 bases for V and 3 bases for J; bases not matched to a gene: 6. CDR3 length: 16 amino acids. The CDR3, as DNA: TGCGCCAGCAGCCCCCTGACTAGCGGGAGTACAGATACGCAGTATTTT. It specifies CASSPLTSGSTDTQYF.

The DNA for the CDR3 is TGTGCCACCAGTGATTTGCATCCGACTAGCGGGGGCAGCACAGATACGCAGTATTTT. Translation: CATSDLHPTSGGSTDTQYF. The rearrangement links TRBV24-1 to TRBJ2-3; 12 positions match TRBD2. Per germline, CDR1 KGHDR and CDR2 SFDVKD. The CDR3 consists of 19 residues. V shed 0 bases, J shed 0 bases, and the junction held 6 bases outside the gene matches.

This clone is a singleton in its sample. The CDR3 reads CASSQTGTHQPQHF. The CDR3 nucleotides read TGTGCCAGCAGCCAGACAGGGACCCATCAGCCCCAGCATTTT. This chain joins TRBV7-9 and TRBJ1-5; 7 nucleotides align to TRBD1. Germline lookup yields CDR1 SEHNR and CDR2 FQNEAQ (reference sequence). CDR3 size: 14 residues. V shed 5 bases, J shed 5 bases, and the junction held 6 bases outside the gene matches. Complete variable domain (other parts from reference TRBV7-9 and TRBJ1-5): DTGVSQNPRHKITKRGQNVTFRCDPISEHNRLYWYRQTLGQGPEFLTYFQNEAQLEKSRLLSDRFSAERPKGSFSTLEIQRTEQGDSAMYLCASSQTGTHQPQHFGDGTRLSIL.

In this sample, this clone turned up once. The V gene is TRBV5-1, the J gene TRBJ2-3; D may be TRBD1 (5 bases). The ends were cut back, 4 bases at V and 5 bases at J, with 17 bases in the middle. Germline V gene data show CDR1 as SGHRS and CDR2 as YFSETQ. CDR3 size: 15 residues. Written as DNA, the CDR3 is TGCGCCAGCAGCCGGTCGGCCAGGGTCGAAGATACGCAGTATTTT. Its protein is CASSRSARVEDTQYF. The full variable domain, its missing parts supplied by reference TRBV5-1 and TRBJ2-3, is KAGVTQTPRYLIKTRGQQVTLSCSPISGHRSVSWYQQTPGQGLQFLFEYFSETQRNKGNFPGRFSGRQFSNSRSEMNVSTLELGDSALYLCASSRSARVEDTQYFGPGTRLTVL.

The chain carries TRBV3-1 (or the pseudogene TRBV3-2) and TRBJ2-7; TRBD1 agrees at 8 bases. This CDR3 is built from 15 residues. V lost 4 bases, J lost 1 base, and 6 bases stayed unmatched. Germline CDR1 and CDR2: LGHDT and YNNKEL (reference sequence). The CDR3 sequence: CASSLLDRASYEQYF. As DNA, the CDR3 is TGTGCCAGCAGCCTCCTGGACAGGGCGTCCTACGAGCAGTACTTC.

The chain combines TRBV4-2 with TRBJ2-5; TRBD1 aligns across 7 bases. The CDR3 runs 13 residues. The V gene's germline CDR1 is LGHNA and CDR2 YNFKEQ. V was clipped by 6 bases and J by 0 bases; unmatched bases: 1. The CDR3 DNA sequence: TGTGCCAGCAGGGGGACAGACCAAGAGACCCAGTACTTC. This gives the protein CASRGTDQETQYF.

The V call is TRBV6-1, the J call TRBJ1-5, with unresolved D. Germline V gene lookup returns CDR1 MNHNS and CDR2 SASEGT. The CDR3 covers 14 residues. Trimming took 1 base from V and 6 from J, leaving 10 bases between them. The DNA of the CDR3 is TGTGCCAGCAGTGAAGTGAGGTTCAGTCAGCCCCAGCATTTT. It is translated as CASSEVRFSQPQHF.

This chain connects TRBV7-9 to TRBJ2-1; a weak D match, TRBD1 (7 bases). The V gene lost 4 bases and the J gene lost 15 bases, with 22 bases spanning the gap. The CDR3 has 14 residues. Germline V lookup: CDR1 SEHNR, CDR2 FQNEAQ (reference sequence). In DNA form, the CDR3 reads TGTGCCAGCAGCTCCTCCAGGGGGGCGGACAGCGGGTTCTTC. This codes for CASSSSRGADSGFF.